Listed below are T cell receptor beta chains from one sample, sequenced in a study of T cells after posttransplantation cyclophosphamide. Here immunoSEQ multiplex PCR was the method, and the copy in TCRdb shows in-frame clones only, minus some. The data show some 23,000 clones, with none appearing a single time. The sample consisted of PBMCs. All receptors come from a woman in her 50s in good health, CMV-negative, and a related stem cell transplant donor. CDR3s include the opening cysteine and the closing phenylalanine or tryptophan. The order of the fields is D gene, V gene, clone size, J gene, CDR3 protein, CDR3 DNA. D genes are given only for firm matches. Only some rows state a clone size, as once, few, many or a class for expanded clones.

D gene: .
V gene: TRBV28
clone size: many
J gene: TRBJ2-7
CDR3 protein: CASSLSREQYF
CDR3 DNA: TGTGCCAGCAGTTTATCTCGCGAGCAGTACTTC

D gene: TRBD1
V gene: TRBV6-1
clone size: many
J gene: TRBJ1-5
CDR3 protein: CASSGGTTGGGNQPQHF
CDR3 DNA: TGTGCCAGCAGTGGAGGGACCACAGGGGGCGGCAATCAGCCCCAGCATTTT

D gene: .
V gene: TRBV21-1
clone size: many
J gene: TRBJ1-1
CDR3 protein: CASGTRRPMNTEAFF
CDR3 DNA: TGTGCCAGTGGGACACGCCGTCCCATGAACACTGAAGCTTTCTTT

D gene: .
V gene: TRBV18
clone size: few
J gene: TRBJ2-7
CDR3 protein: CASSPSGGAYEQYF
CDR3 DNA: TGTGCCAGCTCACCTTCCGGGGGAGCCTACGAGCAGTACTTC

D gene: TRBD2
V gene: TRBV11-3
clone size: many
J gene: TRBJ2-1
CDR3 protein: CASSLVSGSNEQFF
CDR3 DNA: TGTGCCAGCAGCTTAGTTAGCGGGAGCAATGAGCAGTTCTTC

D gene: .
V gene: TRBV10-2
clone size: many
J gene: TRBJ1-1
CDR3 protein: CASNHVGRTEAFF
CDR3 DNA: TGCGCCAGCAACCACGTGGGGAGGACTGAAGCTTTCTTT

D gene: .
V gene: TRBV6-1
clone size: many
J gene: TRBJ1-6
CDR3 protein: CASSEAGQGSPLHF
CDR3 DNA: TGTGCCAGCAGTGAAGCAGGGCAGGGTTCACCCCTCCACTTT

D gene: .
V gene: TRBV5-4
clone size: .
J gene: TRBJ2-5
CDR3 protein: CASSLGGGAGETQYF
CDR3 DNA: TGTGCCAGCAGCTTGGGAGGGGGGGCCGGGGAGACCCAGTACTTC

D gene: TRBD2
V gene: TRBV28
clone size: many
J gene: TRBJ2-7
CDR3 protein: CASSPGGLAGAGEQYF
CDR3 DNA: TGTGCCAGCAGTCCTGGTGGACTAGCGGGAGCCGGGGAGCAGTACTTC

D gene: TRBD1
V gene: TRBV7-9
clone size: many
J gene: TRBJ2-6
CDR3 protein: CASSHDRATSSGANVLTF
CDR3 DNA: TGTGCCAGCAGCCATGACAGGGCCACCTCCTCTGGGGCCAACGTCCTGACTTTC

D gene: TRBD1
V gene: TRBV5-1
clone size: many
J gene: TRBJ1-6
CDR3 protein: CASAVRTGSDSPLHF
CDR3 DNA: TGCGCCAGCGCGGTGCGGACAGGGTCGGATTCACCCCTCCACTTT

D gene: .
V gene: TRBV28
clone size: many
J gene: TRBJ2-3
CDR3 protein: CASRTPADTQYF
CDR3 DNA: TGTGCCAGCAGAACCCCAGCAGATACGCAGTATTTT

D gene: .
V gene: TRBV5-4
clone size: many
J gene: TRBJ2-5
CDR3 protein: CASGPEETQYF
CDR3 DNA: TGTGCCAGCGGGCCCGAGGAGACCCAGTACTTC

D gene: .
V gene: TRBV15
clone size: many
J gene: TRBJ1-5
CDR3 protein: CATSRVTGSGNQPQHF
CDR3 DNA: TGTGCCACCAGCAGGGTAACAGGGTCCGGCAATCAGCCCCAGCATTTT

D gene: TRBD1
V gene: TRBV9
clone size: many
J gene: TRBJ1-2
CDR3 protein: CASSVALDRVYGYTF
CDR3 DNA: TGTGCCAGCAGCGTAGCTTTGGACAGGGTCTATGGCTACACCTTC

D gene: .
V gene: TRBV14
clone size: many
J gene: TRBJ1-1
CDR3 protein: CASSRLSGEEVNTEAFF
CDR3 DNA: TGTGCCAGCAGCCGTTTGTCGGGGGAAGAAGTGAACACTGAAGCTTTCTTT

D gene: TRBD1
V gene: TRBV19
clone size: many
J gene: TRBJ2-1
CDR3 protein: CASSMGQGMNEQFF
CDR3 DNA: TGTGCCAGTAGTATGGGACAGGGTATGAATGAGCAGTTCTTC

D gene: TRBD2
V gene: TRBV7-3
clone size: many
J gene: TRBJ2-1
CDR3 protein: CASSLGLAGGMAYNEQFF
CDR3 DNA: TGTGCCAGCAGCTTGGGACTAGCGGGAGGGATGGCCTACAATGAGCAGTTCTTC

D gene: .
V gene: TRBV2
clone size: many
J gene: TRBJ2-7
CDR3 protein: CASSELQGPTYEQYF
CDR3 DNA: TGTGCCAGCAGTGAATTACAGGGACCCACCTACGAGCAGTACTTC

D gene: TRBD1
V gene: TRBV5-1
clone size: many
J gene: TRBJ2-7
CDR3 protein: CASSWNRGGEQYF
CDR3 DNA: TGCGCCAGCAGCTGGAACAGGGGCGGCGAGCAGTACTTC

D gene: TRBD2
V gene: TRBV5-1
clone size: many
J gene: TRBJ2-1
CDR3 protein: CASQTSGSLSYNEQFF
CDR3 DNA: TGCGCCAGCCAGACTAGCGGGAGTCTCTCCTACAATGAGCAGTTCTTC

D gene: .
V gene: TRBV6-4
clone size: many
J gene: TRBJ2-2
CDR3 protein: CATSRLAGTGELFF
CDR3 DNA: TGTGCCACCAGTAGGCTAGCTGGAACCGGGGAGCTGTTTTTT

D gene: .
V gene: TRBV7-9
clone size: many
J gene: TRBJ1-4
CDR3 protein: CASSLGGLNEKLFF
CDR3 DNA: TGTGCCAGCAGCTTAGGAGGACTTAATGAAAAACTGTTTTTT

D gene: TRBD1
V gene: TRBV2
clone size: many
J gene: TRBJ1-5
CDR3 protein: CASSYITGGRSNQPQHF
CDR3 DNA: TGTGCCAGCAGTTATATCACAGGGGGCAGAAGCAATCAGCCCCAGCATTTT